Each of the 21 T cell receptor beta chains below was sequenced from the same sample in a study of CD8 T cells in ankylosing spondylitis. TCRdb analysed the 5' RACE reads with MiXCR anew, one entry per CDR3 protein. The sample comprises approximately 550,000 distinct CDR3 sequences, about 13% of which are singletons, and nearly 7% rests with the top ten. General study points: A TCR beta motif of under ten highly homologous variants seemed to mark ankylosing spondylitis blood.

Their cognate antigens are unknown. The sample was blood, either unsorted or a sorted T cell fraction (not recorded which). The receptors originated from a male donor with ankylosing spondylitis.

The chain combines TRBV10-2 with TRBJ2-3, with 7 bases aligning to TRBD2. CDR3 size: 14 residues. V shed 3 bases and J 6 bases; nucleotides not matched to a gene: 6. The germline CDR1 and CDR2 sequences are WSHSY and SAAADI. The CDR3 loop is CASSDGGGPDTQYF. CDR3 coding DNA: TGCGCCAGCAGTGACGGGGGAGGGCCTGATACGCAGTATTTT.

The CDR3 spells CASLRGSGYTF. The CDR3, as DNA: TGTGCCAGTCTGAGGGGTAGTGGCTACACCTTC. This chain joins TRBV19 and TRBJ1-2; weak D call: TRBD1 (5 bases). V was trimmed by 8 bases and J by 7 bases, leaving 11 bases between them. The CDR3 length is 11 residues. Germline loops: CDR1 LNHDA, CDR2 SQIVND (reference sequence).

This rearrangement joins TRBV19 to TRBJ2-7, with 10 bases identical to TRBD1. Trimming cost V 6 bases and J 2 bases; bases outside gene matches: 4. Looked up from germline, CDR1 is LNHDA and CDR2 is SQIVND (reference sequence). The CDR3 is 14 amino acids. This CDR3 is CASRSDRGAYEQYF. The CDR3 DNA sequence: TGTGCCAGTAGATCGGACAGGGGGGCCTACGAGCAGTACTTC.

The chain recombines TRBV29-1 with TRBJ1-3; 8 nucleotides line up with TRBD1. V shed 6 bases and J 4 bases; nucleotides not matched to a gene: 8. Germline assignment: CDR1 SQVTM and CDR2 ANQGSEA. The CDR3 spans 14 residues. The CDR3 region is CSVADRGTGNTIYF. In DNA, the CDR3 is TGCAGCGTAGCCGACAGGGGTACGGGAAACACCATATATTTT.

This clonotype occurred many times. The CDR3 nucleotides are TGCGCCAGCAGCCTCCCTGGCGGGGCGAACTTAGCCGGGGAGCTGTTTTTT. Protein: CASSLPGGANLAGELFF. The rearrangement links TRBV4-1 to TRBJ2-2, with a tentative D call TRBD2 (6 bases). The germline V gene encodes CDR1 MGHRA and CDR2 YSYEKL. V dropped 4 bases and J dropped 6 bases, with 21 bases sitting between them. This CDR3 is 17 amino acids long.

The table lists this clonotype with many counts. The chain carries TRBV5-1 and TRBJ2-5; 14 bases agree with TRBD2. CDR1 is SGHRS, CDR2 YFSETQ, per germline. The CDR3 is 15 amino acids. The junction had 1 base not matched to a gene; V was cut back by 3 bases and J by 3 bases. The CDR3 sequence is CASSWGLAGEETQYF. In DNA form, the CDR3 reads TGCGCCAGCAGCTGGGGACTAGCGGGAGAAGAGACCCAGTACTTC. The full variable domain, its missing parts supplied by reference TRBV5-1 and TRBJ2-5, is KAGVTQTPRYLIKTRGQQVTLSCSPISGHRSVSWYQQTPGQGLQFLFEYFSETQRNKGNFPGRFSGRQFSNSRSEMNVSTLELGDSALYLCASSWGLAGEETQYFGPGTRLLVL.

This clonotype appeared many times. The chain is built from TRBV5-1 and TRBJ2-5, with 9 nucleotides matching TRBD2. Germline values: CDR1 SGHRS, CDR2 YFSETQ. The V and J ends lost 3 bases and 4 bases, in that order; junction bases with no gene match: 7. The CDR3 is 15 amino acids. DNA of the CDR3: TGCGCCAGCAGCTCTAATAGCGGGAGAGGAGAGACCCAGTACTTC. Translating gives CASSSNSGRGETQYF. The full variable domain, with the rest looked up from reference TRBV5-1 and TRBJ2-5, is KAGVTQTPRYLIKTRGQQVTLSCSPISGHRSVSWYQQTPGQGLQFLFEYFSETQRNKGNFPGRFSGRQFSNSRSEMNVSTLELGDSALYLCASSSNSGRGETQYFGPGTRLLVL.

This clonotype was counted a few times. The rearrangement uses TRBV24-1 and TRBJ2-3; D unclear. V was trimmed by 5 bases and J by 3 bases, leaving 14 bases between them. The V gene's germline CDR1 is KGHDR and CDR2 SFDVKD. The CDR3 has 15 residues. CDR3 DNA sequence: TGTGCCACCAGTGGCCCGGGCGACGGGACAGATACGCAGTATTTT. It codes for CATSGPGDGTDTQYF.

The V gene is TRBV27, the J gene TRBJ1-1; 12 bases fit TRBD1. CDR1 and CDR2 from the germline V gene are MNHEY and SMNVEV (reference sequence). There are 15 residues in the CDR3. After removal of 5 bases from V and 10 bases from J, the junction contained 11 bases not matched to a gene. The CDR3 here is CASSRIPGQGAIAFF. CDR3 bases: TGTGCCAGCAGTAGGATACCGGGACAGGGGGCGATAGCTTTCTTT.

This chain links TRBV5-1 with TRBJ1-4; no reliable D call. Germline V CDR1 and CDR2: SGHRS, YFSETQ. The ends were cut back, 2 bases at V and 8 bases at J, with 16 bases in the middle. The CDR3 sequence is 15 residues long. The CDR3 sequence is CASSLSVAKWEKLFF. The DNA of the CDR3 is TGCGCCAGCAGCTTATCTGTTGCTAAGTGGGAAAAACTGTTTTTT.

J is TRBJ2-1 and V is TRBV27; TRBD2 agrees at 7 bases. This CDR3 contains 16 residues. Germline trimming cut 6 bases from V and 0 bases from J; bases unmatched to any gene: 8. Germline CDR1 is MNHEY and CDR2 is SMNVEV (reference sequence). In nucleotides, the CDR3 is TGTGCCAGCAGATTAGCGGGCCCAAGCTCCTACAATGAGCAGTTCTTC. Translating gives CASRLAGPSSYNEQFF.

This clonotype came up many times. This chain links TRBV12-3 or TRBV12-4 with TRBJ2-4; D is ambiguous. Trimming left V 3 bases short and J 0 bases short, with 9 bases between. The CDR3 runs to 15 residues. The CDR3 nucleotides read TGTGCCAGCAGTTTCCGGGTTCTAGCCAAAAACATTCAGTACTTC. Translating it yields CASSFRVLAKNIQYF.

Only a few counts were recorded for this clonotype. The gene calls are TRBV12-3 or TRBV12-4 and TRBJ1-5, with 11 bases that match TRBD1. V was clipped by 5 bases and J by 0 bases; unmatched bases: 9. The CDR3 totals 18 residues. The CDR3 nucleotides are TGTGCCAGCAGTCTTCGGACAGGGGGCAGGAATAGCAATCAGCCCCAGCATTTT. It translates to CASSLRTGGRNSNQPQHF.

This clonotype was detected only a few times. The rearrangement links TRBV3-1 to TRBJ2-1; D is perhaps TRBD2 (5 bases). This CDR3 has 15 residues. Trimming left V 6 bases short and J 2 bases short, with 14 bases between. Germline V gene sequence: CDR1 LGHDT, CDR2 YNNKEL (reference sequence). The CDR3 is CASSTLVGTYNEQFF. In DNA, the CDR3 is TGTGCCAGCAGTACACTAGTTGGCACCTACAATGAGCAGTTCTTC.

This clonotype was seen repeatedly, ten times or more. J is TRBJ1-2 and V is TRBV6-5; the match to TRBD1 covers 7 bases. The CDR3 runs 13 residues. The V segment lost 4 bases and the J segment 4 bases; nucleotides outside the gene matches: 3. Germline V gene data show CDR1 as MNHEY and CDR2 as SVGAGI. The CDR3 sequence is CASSSQGGYGYTF. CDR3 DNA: TGTGCCAGCAGTTCCCAGGGGGGCTATGGCTACACCTTC.

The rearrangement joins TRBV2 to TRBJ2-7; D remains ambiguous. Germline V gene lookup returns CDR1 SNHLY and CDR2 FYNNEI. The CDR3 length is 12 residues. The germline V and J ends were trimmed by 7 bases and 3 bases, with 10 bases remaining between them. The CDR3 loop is CASTRTLYEQYF. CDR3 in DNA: TGTGCCAGCACCCGAACCCTCTACGAGCAGTACTTC.

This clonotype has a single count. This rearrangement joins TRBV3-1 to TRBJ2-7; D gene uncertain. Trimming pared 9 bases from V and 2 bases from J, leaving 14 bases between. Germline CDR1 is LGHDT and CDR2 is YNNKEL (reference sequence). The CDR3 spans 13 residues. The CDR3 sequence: CASARSETYEQYF. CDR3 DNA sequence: TGTGCCAGTGCGCGGAGCGAAACCTACGAGCAGTACTTC.

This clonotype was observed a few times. As DNA, the CDR3 is TGTGCCAGCAGCACTCGACAGGGGAACTATGGCTACACCTTC. Translation: CASSTRQGNYGYTF. The chain joins TRBV7-2 to TRBJ1-2; TRBD1 matches 8 bases. This CDR3 spans 14 amino acids. Losses at the gene ends were 5 bases for V and 2 bases for J; bases not matched to a gene: 4. Germline lookup yields CDR1 SGHTA and CDR2 FQGNSA.

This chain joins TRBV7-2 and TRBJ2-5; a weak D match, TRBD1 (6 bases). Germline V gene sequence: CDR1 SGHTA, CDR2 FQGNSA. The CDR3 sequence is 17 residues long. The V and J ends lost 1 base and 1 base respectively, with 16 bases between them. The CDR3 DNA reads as TGTGCCAGCAGCTTAGTCGCCAGGGGTCTTTTCCAAGAGACCCAGTACTTC. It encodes CASSLVARGLFQETQYF.

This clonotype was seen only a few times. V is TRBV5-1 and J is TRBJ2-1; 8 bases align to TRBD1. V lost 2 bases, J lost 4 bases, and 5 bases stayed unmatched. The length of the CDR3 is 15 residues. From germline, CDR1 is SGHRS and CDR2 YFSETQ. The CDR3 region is CASSFQGAYYNEQFF. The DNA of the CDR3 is TGCGCCAGCAGCTTTCAGGGGGCGTATTACAATGAGCAGTTCTTC.

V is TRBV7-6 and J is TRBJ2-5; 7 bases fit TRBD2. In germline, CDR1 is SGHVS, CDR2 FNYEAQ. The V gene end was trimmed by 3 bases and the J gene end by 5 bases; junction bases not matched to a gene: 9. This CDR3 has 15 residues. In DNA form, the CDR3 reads TGTGCCAGCAGCTTCACGGCGGGAGAGGGGGAGACCCAGTACTTC. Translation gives CASSFTAGEGETQYF.